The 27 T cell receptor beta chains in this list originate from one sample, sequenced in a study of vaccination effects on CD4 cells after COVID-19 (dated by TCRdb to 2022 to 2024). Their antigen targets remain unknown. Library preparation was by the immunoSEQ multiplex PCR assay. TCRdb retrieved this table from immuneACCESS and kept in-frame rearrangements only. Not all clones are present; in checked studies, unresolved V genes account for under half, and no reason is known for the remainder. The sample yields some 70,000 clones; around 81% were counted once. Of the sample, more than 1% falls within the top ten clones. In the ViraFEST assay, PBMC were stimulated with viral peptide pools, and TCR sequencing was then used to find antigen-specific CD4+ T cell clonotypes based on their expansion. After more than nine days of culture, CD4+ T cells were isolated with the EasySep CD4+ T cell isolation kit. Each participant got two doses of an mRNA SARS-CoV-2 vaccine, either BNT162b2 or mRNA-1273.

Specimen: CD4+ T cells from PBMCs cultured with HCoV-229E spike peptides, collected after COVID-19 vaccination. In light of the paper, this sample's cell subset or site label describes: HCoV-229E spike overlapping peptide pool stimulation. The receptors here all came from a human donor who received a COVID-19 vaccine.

The CDR3 DNA sequence: TGTGCCAGCTCACTCGGGACAGGTTTTCAAGAGACCCAGTACTTC. The encoded protein is CASSLGTGFQETQYF. The chain links TRBV18 to TRBJ2-5, with TRBD1 identical over 8 bases. Trimming removed 4 bases from V and 2 bases from J; junction bases left unmatched: 6. CDR1 is KGHSH and CDR2 is LQKENI in the germline V gene. The CDR3 totals 15 residues.

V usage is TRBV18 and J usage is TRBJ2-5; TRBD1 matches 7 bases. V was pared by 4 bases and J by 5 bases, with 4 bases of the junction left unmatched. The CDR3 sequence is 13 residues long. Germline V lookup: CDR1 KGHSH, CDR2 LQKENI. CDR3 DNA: TGTGCCAGCTCACTCGACAGGGTGGAGACCCAGTACTTC. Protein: CASSLDRVETQYF. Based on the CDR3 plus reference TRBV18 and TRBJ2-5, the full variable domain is NAGVMQNPRHLVRRRGQEARLRCSPMKGHSHVYWYRQLPEEGLKFMVYLQKENIIDESGMPKERFSAEFPKEGPSILRIQQVVRGDSAAYFCASSLDRVETQYFGPGTRLLVL.

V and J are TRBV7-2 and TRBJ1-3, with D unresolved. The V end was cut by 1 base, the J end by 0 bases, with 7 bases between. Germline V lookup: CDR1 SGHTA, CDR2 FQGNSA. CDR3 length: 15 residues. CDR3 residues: CASSLVLTSGNTIYF. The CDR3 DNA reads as TGTGCCAGCAGCTTAGTTCTAACCTCTGGAAACACCATATATTTT.

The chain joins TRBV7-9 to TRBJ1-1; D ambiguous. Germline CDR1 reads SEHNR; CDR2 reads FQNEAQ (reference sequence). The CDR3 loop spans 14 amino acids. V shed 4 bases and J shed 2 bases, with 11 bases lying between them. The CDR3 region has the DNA TGTGCCAGCAGCTCCCTTTTGGGTAACACTGAAGCTTTCTTT. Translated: CASSSLLGNTEAFF.

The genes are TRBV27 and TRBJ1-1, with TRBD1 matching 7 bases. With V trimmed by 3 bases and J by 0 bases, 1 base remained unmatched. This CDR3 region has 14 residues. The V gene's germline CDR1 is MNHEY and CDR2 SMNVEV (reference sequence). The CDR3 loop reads CASSLDRMNTEAFF. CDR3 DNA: TGTGCCAGCAGTTTGGACAGGATGAACACTGAAGCTTTCTTT.

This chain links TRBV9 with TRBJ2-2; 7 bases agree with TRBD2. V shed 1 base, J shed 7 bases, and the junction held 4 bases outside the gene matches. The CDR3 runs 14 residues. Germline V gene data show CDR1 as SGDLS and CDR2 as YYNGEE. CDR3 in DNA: TGTGCCAGCAGCGTACCCCCGGGGGGCGGGGAGCTGTTTTTT. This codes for CASSVPPGGGELFF.

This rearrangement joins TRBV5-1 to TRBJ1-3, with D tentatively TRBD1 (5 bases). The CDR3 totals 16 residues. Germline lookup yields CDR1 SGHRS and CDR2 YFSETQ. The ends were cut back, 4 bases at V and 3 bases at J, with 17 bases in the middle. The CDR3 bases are TGCGCCAGCAGCCGTAGCGGGGACGGTTATGGAAACACCATATATTTT. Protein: CASSRSGDGYGNTIYF.

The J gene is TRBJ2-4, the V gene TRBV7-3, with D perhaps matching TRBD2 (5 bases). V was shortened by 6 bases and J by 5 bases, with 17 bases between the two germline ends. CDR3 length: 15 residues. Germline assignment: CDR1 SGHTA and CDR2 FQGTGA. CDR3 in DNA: TGTGCCAGCAGGAAAAAAGAGGGCAGACAAAACATTCAGTACTTC. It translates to CASRKKEGRQNIQYF. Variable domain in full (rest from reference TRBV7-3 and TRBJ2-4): GAGVSQTPSNKVTEKGKYVELRCDPISGHTALYWYRQSLGQGPEFLIYFQGTGAADDSGLPNDRFFAVRPEGSVSTLKIQRTERGDSAVYLCASRKKEGRQNIQYFGAGTRLSVL.

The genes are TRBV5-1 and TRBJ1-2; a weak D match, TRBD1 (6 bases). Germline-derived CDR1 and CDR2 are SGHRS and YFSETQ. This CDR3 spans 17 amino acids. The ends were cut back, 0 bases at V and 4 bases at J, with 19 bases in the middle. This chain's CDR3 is CASSLVLGGGSGYGYTF. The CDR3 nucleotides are TGCGCCAGCAGCTTGGTTCTCGGGGGGGGCTCTGGCTATGGCTACACCTTC.

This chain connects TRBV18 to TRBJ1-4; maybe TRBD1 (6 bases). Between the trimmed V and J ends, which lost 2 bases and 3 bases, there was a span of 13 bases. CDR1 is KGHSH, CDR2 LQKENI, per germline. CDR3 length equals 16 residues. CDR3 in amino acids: CASSPGVGGPNEKLFF. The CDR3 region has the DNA TGTGCCAGCTCACCAGGTGTAGGGGGACCTAATGAAAAACTGTTTTTT. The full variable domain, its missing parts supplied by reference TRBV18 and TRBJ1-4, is NAGVMQNPRHLVRRRGQEARLRCSPMKGHSHVYWYRQLPEEGLKFMVYLQKENIIDESGMPKERFSAEFPKEGPSILRIQQVVRGDSAAYFCASSPGVGGPNEKLFFGSGTQLSVL.

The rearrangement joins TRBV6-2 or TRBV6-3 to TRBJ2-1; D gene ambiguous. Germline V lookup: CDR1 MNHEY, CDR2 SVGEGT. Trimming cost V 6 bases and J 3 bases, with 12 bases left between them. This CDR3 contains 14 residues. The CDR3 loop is CASSPGRSYNEQFF. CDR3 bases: TGTGCCAGCAGCCCGGGCAGGAGCTACAATGAGCAGTTCTTC.

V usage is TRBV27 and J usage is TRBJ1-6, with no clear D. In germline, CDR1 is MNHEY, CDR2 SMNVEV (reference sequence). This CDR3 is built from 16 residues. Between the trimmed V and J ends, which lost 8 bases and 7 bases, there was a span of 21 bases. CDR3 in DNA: TGTGCCAGCGGACGATTATCTGGGAGTGAGAATTCACCCCTCCACTTT. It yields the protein CASGRLSGSENSPLHF.

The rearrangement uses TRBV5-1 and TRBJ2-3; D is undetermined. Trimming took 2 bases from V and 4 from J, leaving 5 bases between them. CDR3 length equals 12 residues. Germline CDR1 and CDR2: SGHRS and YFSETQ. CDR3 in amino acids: CASSLRADTQYF. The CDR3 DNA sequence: TGCGCCAGCAGCTTAAGGGCAGATACGCAGTATTTT.

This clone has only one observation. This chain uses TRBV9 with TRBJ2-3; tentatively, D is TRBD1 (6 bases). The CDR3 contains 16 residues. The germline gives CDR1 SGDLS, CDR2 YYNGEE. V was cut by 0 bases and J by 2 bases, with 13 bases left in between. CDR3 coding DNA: TGTGCCAGCAGCGTAGAGGCAGGGGCCGTCACAGATACGCAGTATTTT. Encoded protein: CASSVEAGAVTDTQYF.

The CDR3 protein is CASSTTGTGYGYTF. Written as DNA, the CDR3 is TGTGCCAGTAGTACTACCGGGACAGGGTATGGCTACACCTTC. The gene calls are TRBV19 and TRBJ1-2, with 9 bases aligning to TRBD1. After removal of 4 bases from V and 5 bases from J, the junction contained 5 bases not matched to a gene. The CDR3 is made up of 14 amino acids. Germline CDR1 is LNHDA and CDR2 is SQIVND (reference sequence).

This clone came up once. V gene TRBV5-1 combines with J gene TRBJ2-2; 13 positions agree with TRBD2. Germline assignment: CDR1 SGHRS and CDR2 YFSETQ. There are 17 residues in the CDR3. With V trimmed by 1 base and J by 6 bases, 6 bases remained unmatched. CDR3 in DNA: TGCGCCAGCAGCTTGACTAGCGGGGGGGCAATGCCCGGGGAGCTGTTTTTT. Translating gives CASSLTSGGAMPGELFF.

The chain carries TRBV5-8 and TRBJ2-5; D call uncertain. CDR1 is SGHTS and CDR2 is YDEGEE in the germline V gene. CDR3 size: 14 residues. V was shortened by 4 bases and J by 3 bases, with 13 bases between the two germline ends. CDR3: CASSPRVLEETQYF. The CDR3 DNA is TGTGCCAGCAGCCCTCGTGTTTTAGAAGAGACCCAGTACTTC.

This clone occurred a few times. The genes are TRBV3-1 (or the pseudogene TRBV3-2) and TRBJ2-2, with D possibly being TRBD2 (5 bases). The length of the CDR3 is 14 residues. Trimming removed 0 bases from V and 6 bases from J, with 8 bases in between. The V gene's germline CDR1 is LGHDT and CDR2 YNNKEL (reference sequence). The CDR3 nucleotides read TGTGCCAGCAGCCAAGATCCCGGGGCCGGGGAGCTGTTTTTT. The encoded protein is CASSQDPGAGELFF.

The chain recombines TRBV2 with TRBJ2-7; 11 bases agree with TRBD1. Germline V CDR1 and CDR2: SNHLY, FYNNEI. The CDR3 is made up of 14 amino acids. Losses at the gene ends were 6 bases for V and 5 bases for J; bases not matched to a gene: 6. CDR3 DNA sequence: TGTGCCAGCAGACCGGACAGGGGGCGCGACGAGCAGTACGTC. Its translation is CASRPDRGRDEQYV.

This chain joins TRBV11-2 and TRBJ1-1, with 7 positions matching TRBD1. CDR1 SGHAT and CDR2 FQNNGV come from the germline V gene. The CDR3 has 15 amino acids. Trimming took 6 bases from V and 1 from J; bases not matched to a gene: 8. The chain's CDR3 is CASRVPGQRNTEAFF. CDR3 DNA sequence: TGTGCCAGCAGAGTGCCGGGACAGCGGAACACTGAAGCTTTCTTT.

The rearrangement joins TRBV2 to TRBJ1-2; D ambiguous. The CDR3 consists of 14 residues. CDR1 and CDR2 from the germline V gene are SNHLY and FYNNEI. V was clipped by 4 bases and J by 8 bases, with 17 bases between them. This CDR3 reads CASSVGSTSWGYTF. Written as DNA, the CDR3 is TGTGCCAGCAGTGTGGGCAGCACTAGCTGGGGCTACACCTTC.

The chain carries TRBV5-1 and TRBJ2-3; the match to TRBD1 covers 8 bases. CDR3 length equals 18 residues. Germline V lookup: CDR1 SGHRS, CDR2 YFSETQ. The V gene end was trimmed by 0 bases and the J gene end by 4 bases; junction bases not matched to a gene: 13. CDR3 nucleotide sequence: TGCGCCAGCAGCTTGGTCGGAGTAAGTCAGGGGGCCGCAGATACGCAGTATTTT. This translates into CASSLVGVSQGAADTQYF. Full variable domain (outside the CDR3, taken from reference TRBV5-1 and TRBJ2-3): KAGVTQTPRYLIKTRGQQVTLSCSPISGHRSVSWYQQTPGQGLQFLFEYFSETQRNKGNFPGRFSGRQFSNSRSEMNVSTLELGDSALYLCASSLVGVSQGAADTQYFGPGTRLTVL.

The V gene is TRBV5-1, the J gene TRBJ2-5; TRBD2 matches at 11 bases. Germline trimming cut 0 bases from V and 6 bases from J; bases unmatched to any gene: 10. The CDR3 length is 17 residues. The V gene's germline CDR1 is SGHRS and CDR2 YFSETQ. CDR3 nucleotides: TGCGCCAGCAGCTTGGCTTTCTTTAGCGGGGGGGCCCAGACCCAGTACTTC. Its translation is CASSLAFFSGGAQTQYF.

The CDR3 loop is CASSLMTGSMNTEAFF. The CDR3 DNA sequence: TGTGCCAGTAGCCTCATGACGGGATCCATGAACACTGAAGCTTTCTTT. The chain has TRBV19 and TRBJ1-1, with D unclear. Looked up from germline, CDR1 is LNHDA and CDR2 is SQIVND (reference sequence). There are 16 residues in the CDR3. Trimming left V 6 bases short and J 0 bases short, with 17 bases between.

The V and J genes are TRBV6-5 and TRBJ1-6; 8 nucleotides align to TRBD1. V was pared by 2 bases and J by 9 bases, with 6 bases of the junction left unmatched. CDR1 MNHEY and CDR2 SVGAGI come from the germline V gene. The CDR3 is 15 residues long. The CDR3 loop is CASSYNDRGFSPLHF. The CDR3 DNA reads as TGTGCCAGCAGTTACAACGACAGGGGTTTTTCACCCCTCCACTTT.

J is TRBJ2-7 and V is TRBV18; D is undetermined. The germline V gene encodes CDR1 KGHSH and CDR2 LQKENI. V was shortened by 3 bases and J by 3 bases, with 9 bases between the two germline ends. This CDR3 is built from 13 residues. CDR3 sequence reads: CASSPNELYEQYV. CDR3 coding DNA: TGTGCCAGCTCACCGAATGAGCTCTACGAGCAGTACGTC.

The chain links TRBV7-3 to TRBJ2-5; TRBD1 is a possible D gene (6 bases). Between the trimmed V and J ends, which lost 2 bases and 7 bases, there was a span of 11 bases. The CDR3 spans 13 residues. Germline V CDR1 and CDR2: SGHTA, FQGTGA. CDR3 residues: CASSLGDMGTQYF. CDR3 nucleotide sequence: TGTGCCAGCAGCTTAGGGGACATGGGGACCCAGTACTTC. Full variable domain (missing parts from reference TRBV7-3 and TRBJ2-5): GAGVSQTPSNKVTEKGKYVELRCDPISGHTALYWYRQSLGQGPEFLIYFQGTGAADDSGLPNDRFFAVRPEGSVSTLKIQRTERGDSAVYLCASSLGDMGTQYFGPGTRLLVL.